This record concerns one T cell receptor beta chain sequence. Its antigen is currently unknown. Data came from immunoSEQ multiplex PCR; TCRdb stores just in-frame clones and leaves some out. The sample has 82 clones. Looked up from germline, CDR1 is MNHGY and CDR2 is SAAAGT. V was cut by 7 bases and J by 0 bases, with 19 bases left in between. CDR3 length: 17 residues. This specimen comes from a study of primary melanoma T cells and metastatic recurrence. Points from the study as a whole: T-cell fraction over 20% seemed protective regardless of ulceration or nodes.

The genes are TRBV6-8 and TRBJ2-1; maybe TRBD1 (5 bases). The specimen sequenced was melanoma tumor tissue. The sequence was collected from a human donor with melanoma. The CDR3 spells CASTPEWRQISYNEQFF. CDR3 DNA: TGTGCCAGCACCCCCGAGTGGCGACAGATCTCCTACAATGAGCAGTTCTTC.